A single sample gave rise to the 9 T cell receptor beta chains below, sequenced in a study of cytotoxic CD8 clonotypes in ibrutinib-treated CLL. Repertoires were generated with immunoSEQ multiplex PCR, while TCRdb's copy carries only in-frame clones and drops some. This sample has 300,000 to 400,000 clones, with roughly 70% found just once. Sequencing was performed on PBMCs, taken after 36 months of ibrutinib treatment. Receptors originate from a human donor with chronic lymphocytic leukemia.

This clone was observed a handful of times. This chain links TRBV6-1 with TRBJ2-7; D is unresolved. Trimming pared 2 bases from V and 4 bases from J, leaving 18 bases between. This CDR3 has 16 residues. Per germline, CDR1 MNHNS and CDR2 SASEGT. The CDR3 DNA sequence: TGTGCCAGCAGTGAACGAGGTCTCGGGTCGTCGTACGAGCAGTACTTC. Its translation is CASSERGLGSSYEQYF.

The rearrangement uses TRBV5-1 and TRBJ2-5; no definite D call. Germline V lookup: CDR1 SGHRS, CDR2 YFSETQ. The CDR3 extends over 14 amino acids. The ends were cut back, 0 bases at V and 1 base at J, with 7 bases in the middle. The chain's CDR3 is CASSLAASQETQYF. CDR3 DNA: TGCGCCAGCAGCTTGGCCGCCAGCCAAGAGACCCAGTACTTC.

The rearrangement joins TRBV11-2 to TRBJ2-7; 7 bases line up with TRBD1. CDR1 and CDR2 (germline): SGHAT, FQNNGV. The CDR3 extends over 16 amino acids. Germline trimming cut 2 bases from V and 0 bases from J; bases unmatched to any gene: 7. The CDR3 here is CASSLFGTAISYEQYF. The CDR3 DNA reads TGTGCCAGCAGCTTATTTGGGACAGCTATCTCCTACGAGCAGTACTTC.

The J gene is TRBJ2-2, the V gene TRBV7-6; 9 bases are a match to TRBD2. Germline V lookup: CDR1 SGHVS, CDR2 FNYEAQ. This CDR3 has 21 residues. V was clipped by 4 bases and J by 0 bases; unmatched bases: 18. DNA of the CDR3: TGTGCCAGCAGCTCAGGAGCCCGTAGGGTAGCGGGGGAATCGAACACCGGGGAGCTGTTTTTT. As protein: CASSSGARRVAGESNTGELFF.

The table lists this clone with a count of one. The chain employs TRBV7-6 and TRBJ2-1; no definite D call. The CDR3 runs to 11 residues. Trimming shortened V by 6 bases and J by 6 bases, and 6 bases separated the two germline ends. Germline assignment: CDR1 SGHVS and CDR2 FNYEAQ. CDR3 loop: CASSPGNEQFF. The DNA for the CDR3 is TGTGCCAGCAGTCCCGGCAATGAGCAGTTCTTC.

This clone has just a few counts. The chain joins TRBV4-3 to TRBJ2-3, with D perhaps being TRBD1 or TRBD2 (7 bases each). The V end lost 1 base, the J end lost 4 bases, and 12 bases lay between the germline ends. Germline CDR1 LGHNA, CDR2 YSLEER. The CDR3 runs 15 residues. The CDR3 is CASSQGAGGADTQYF. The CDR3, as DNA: TGCGCCAGCAGCCAAGGAGCAGGGGGGGCAGATACGCAGTATTTT.

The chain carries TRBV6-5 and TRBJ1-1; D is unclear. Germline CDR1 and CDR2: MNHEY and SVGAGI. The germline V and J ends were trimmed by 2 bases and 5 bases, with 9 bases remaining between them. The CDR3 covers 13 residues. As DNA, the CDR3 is TGTGCCAGCAGTTACAGGGTTTCGACTGAAGCTTTCTTT. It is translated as CASSYRVSTEAFF.

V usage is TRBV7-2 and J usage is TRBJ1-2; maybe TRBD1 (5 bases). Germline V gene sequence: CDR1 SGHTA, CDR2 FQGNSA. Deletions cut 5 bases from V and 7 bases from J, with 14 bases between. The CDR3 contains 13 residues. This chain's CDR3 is CASSPSFGAGYTF. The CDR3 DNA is TGTGCCAGCAGCCCTTCCTTCGGGGCTGGCTACACCTTC.

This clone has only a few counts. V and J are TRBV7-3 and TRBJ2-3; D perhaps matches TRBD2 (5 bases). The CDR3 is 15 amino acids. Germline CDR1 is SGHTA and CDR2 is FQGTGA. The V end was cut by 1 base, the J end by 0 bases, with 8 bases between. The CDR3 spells CASSLKGGSTDTQYF. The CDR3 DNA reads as TGTGCCAGCAGCTTAAAAGGCGGGAGCACAGATACGCAGTATTTT. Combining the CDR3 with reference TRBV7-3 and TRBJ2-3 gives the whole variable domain GAGVSQTPSNKVTEKGKYVELRCDPISGHTALYWYRQSLGQGPEFLIYFQGTGAADDSGLPNDRFFAVRPEGSVSTLKIQRTERGDSAVYLCASSLKGGSTDTQYFGPGTRLTVL.